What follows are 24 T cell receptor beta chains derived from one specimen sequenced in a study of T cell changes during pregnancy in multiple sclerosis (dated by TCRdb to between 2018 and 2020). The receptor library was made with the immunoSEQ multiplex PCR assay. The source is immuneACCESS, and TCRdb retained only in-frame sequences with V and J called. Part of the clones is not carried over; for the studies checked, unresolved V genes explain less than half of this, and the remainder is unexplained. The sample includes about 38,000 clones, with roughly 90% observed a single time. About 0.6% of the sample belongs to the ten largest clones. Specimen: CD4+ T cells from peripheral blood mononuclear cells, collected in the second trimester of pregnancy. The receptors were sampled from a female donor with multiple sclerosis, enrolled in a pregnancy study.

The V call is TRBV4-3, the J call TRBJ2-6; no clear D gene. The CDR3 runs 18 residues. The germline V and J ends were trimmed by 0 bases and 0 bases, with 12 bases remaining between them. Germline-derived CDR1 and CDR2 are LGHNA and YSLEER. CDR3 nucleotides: TGCGCCAGCAGCCAAGATAGCACTTATAGCTCTGGGGCCAACGTCCTGACTTTC. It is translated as CASSQDSTYSSGANVLTF.

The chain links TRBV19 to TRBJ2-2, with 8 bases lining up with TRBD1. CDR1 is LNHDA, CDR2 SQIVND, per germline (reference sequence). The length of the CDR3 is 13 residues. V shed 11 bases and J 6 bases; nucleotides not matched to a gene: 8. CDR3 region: CASGHRGAGELFF. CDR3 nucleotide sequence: TGTGCCTCGGGACACAGGGGGGCCGGGGAGCTGTTTTTT.

The CDR3 bases are TGCAGCGTCGGACTAATTAACTATGGCTACACCTTC. It encodes CSVGLINYGYTF. The chain recombines TRBV29-1 with TRBJ1-2, with D unclear. The length of the CDR3 is 12 residues. The germline CDR1 and CDR2 sequences are SQVTM and ANQGSEA. V was pared by 6 bases and J by 1 base, with 9 bases between.

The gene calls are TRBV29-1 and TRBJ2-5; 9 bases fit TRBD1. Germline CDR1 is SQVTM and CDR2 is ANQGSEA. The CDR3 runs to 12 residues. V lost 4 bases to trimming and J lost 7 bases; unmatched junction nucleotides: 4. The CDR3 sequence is CSVGQGEWTQYF. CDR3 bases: TGCAGCGTTGGACAGGGGGAATGGACCCAGTACTTC. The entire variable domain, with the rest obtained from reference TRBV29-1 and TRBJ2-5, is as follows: SAVISQKPSRDICQRGTSLTIQCQVDSQVTMMFWYRQQPGQSLTLIATANQGSEATYESGFVIDKFPISRPNLTFSTLTVSNMSPEDSSIYLCSVGQGEWTQYFGPGTRLLVL.

CDR3 in DNA: TGTGCCTGGAGGTCAGGGGCGGCTGAAGCTTTCTTT. As protein: CAWRSGAAEAFF. V is TRBV30 and J is TRBJ1-1; tentatively, D is TRBD1 (6 bases). Germline assignment: CDR1 GTSNPN and CDR2 SVGIG (reference sequence). The CDR3 extends over 12 amino acids. The V end was cut by 3 bases, the J end by 6 bases, with 11 bases between. The full variable domain, completed using reference TRBV30 and TRBJ1-1, is SQTIHQWPATLVQPVGSPLSLECTVEGTSNPNLYWYRQAAGRGLQLLFYSVGIGQISSEVPQNLSASRPQDRQFILSSKKLLLSDSGFYLCAWRSGAAEAFFGQGTRLTVV.

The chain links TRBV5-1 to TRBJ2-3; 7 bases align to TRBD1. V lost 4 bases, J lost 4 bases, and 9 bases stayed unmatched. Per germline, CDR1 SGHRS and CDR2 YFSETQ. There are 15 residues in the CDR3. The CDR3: CASSLRTGKADTQYF. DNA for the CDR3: TGCGCCAGCAGCCTTCGGACAGGTAAAGCAGATACGCAGTATTTT.

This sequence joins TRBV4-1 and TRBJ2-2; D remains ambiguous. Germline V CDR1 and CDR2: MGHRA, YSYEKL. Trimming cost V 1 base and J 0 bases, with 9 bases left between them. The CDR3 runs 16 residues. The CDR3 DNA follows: TGCGCCAGCAGCCAAGCAGGTAGAGCGAACACCGGGGAGCTGTTTTTT. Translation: CASSQAGRANTGELFF.

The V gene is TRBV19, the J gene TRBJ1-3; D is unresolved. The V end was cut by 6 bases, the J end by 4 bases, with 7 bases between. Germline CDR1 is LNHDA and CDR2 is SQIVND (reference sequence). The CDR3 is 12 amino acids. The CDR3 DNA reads TGTGCCAGTAGACCGACAGGAAACACCATATATTTT. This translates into CASRPTGNTIYF.

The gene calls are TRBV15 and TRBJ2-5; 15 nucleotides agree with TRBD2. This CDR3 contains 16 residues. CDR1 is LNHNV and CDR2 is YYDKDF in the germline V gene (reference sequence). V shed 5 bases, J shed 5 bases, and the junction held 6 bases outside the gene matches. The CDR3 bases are TGTGCCACCAGCCGCGGACTAGCGGGAGGGTTGGAGACCCAGTACTTC. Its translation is CATSRGLAGGLETQYF.

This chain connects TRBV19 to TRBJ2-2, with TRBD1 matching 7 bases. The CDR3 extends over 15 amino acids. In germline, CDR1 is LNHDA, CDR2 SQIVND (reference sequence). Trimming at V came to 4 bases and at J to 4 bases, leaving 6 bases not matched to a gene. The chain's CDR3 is CASSNGAGGTGELFF. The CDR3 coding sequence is TGTGCCAGTAGTAATGGGGCAGGGGGCACCGGGGAGCTGTTTTTT.

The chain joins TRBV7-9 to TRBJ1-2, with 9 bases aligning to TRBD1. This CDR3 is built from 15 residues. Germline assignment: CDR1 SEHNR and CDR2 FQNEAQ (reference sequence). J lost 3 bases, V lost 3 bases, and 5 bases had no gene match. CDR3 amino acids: CASSFVTGGDYGYTF. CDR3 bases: TGTGCCAGCAGCTTCGTGACAGGGGGAGACTATGGCTACACCTTC.

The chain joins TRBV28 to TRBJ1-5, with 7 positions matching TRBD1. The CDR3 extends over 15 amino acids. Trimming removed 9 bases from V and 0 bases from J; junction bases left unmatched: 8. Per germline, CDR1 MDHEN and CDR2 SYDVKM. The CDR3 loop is CASLKNRGSNQPQHF. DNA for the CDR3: TGTGCCAGTCTAAAGAACAGGGGTAGCAATCAGCCCCAGCATTTT.

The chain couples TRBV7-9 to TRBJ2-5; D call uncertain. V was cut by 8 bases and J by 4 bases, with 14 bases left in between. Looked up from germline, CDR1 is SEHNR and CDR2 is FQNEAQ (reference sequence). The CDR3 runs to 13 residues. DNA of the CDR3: TGTGCCAGCGCCCGAGGTATGGGAGAGACCCAGTACTTC. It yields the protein CASARGMGETQYF. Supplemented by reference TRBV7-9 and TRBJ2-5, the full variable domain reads DTGVSQNPRHKITKRGQNVTFRCDPISEHNRLYWYRQTLGQGPEFLTYFQNEAQLEKSRLLSDRFSAERPKGSFSTLEIQRTEQGDSAMYLCASARGMGETQYFGPGTRLLVL.

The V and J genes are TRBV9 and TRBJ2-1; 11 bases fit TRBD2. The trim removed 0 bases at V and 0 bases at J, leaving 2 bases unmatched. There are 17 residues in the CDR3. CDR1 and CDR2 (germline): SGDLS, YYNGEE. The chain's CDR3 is CASSVGLAGLSYNEQFF. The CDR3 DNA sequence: TGTGCCAGCAGCGTAGGACTAGCGGGACTCTCCTACAATGAGCAGTTCTTC.

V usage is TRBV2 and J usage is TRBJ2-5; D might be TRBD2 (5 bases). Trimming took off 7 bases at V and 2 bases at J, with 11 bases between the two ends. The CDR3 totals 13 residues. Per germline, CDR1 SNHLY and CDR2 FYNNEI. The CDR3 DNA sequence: TGTGCCAGCATTCGGGAACCACAAGAGACCCAGTACTTC. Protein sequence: CASIREPQETQYF.

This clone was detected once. The CDR3 DNA reads as TGTGCCAGCAGCTCCAGGGTAGCGGGAGGAAGAGTGTACAATGAGCAGTTCTTC. This translates into CASSSRVAGGRVYNEQFF. V and J are TRBV5-6 and TRBJ2-1; 10 nucleotides align to TRBD2. The CDR3 is made up of 18 amino acids. The junction had 13 bases not matched to a gene; V was cut back by 3 bases and J by 4 bases. Germline lookup yields CDR1 SGHDT and CDR2 YYEEEE.

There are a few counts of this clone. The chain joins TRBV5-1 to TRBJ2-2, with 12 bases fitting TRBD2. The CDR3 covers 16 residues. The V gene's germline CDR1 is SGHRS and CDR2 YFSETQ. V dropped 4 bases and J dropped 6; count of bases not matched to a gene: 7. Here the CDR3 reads CASSPPSGRASGELFF. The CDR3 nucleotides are TGCGCCAGCAGCCCCCCTAGCGGGAGGGCCTCCGGGGAGCTGTTTTTT.

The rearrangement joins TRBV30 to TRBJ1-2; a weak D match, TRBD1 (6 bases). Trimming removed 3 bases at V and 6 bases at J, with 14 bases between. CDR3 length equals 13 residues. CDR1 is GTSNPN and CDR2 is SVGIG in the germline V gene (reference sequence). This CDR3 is CAWRGRGMNGYTF. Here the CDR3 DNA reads TGTGCCTGGAGGGGCAGGGGTATGAATGGCTACACCTTC.

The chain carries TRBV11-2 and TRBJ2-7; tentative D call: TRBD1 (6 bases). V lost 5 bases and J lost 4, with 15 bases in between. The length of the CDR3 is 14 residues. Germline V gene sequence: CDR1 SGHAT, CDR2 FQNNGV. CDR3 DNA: TGTGCCAGCAGCCTAACGGACAGTCAATACGAGCAGTACTTC. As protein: CASSLTDSQYEQYF. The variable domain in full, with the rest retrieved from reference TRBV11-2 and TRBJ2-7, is EAGVAQSPRYKIIEKRQSVAFWCNPISGHATLYWYQQILGQGPKLLIQFQNNGVVDDSQLPKDRFSAERLKGVDSTLKIQPAKLEDSAVYLCASSLTDSQYEQYFGPGTRLTVT.

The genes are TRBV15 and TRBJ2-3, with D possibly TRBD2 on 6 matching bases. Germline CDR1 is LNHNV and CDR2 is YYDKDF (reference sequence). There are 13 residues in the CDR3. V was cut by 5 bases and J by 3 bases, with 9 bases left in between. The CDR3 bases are TGTGCCACCAGCCCAGGAGGGACAGATACGCAGTATTTT. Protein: CATSPGGTDTQYF.

As DNA, the CDR3 is TGTGCCAGCAGTTACAAAAGCGGAGGGGTTCAAGAGACCCAGTACTTC. This translates into CASSYKSGGVQETQYF. This chain uses TRBV6-6 with TRBJ2-5, with a weak D call TRBD2 (6 bases). Germline V gene data show CDR1 as MNHNY and CDR2 as SVGAGI (reference sequence). The CDR3 is made up of 16 amino acids. V was pared by 2 bases and J by 2 bases, with 15 bases between.

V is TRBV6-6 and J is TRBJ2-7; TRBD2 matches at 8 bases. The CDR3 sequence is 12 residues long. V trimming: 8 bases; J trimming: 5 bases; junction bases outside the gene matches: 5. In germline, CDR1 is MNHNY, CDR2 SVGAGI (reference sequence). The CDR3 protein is CASSAGVNEQYF. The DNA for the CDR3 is TGTGCCAGCTCAGCGGGGGTCAACGAGCAGTACTTC.

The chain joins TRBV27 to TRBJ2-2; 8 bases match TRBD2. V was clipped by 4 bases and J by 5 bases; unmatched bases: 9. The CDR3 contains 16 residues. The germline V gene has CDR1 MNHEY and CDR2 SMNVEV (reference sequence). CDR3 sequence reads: CASSSPSGRGTGELFF. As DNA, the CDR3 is TGTGCCAGCAGTTCACCGAGCGGGAGAGGAACCGGGGAGCTGTTTTTT.

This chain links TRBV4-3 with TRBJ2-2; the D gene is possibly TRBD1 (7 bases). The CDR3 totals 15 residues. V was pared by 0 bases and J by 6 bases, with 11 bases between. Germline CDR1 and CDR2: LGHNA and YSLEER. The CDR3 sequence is CASSQDLRGAGELFF. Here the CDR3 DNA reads TGCGCCAGCAGCCAAGATCTCAGGGGGGCCGGGGAGCTGTTTTTT.